Described below is a single TCR beta chain sequence and its context. Its antigen is undetermined. The data belong to a study of siplizumab effects on memory and regulatory T cells. Assays captured about 10^5 TCR templates per sample. Data came from immunoSEQ multiplex PCR; TCRdb stores just in-frame clones and leaves some out. This table has 70,000 or so clones, around 90% appearing once. Overall study findings and caveats: Memory T cells appeared less diverse than naive cells, which seemed to contribute substantially to alloresponse. Alloreactive clones mapping to unstimulated subsets formed only a minor fraction.

CDR3 length: 13 residues. The germline gives CDR1 SEHNR, CDR2 FQNEAQ (reference sequence). V shed 5 bases and J shed 4 bases, with 9 bases lying between them. Sample: CD8+ T cells sorted from blood. This chain connects TRBV7-9 to TRBJ2-1; possibly TRBD1 or TRBD2 for D (5 bases each). The source of this sequence is a human donor in good health. The CDR3 sequence: CASSVGPYNEQFF. The CDR3 nucleotides read TGTGCCAGCAGCGTGGGACCGTACAATGAGCAGTTCTTC.